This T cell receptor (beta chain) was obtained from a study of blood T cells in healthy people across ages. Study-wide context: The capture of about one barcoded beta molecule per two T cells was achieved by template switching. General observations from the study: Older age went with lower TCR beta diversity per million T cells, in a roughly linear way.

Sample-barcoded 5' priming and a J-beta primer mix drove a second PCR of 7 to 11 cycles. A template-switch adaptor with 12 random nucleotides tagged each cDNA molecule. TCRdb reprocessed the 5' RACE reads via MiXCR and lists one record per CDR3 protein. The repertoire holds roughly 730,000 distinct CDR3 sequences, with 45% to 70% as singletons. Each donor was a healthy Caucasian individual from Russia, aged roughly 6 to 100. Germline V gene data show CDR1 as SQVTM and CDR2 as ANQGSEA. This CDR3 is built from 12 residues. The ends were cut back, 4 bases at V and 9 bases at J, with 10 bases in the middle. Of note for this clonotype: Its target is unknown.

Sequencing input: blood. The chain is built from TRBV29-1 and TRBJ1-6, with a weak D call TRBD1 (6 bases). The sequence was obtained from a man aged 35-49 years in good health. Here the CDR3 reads CSVGEDSSPLHF. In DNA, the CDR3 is TGCAGCGTTGGAGAGGACAGTTCACCCCTCCACTTT.